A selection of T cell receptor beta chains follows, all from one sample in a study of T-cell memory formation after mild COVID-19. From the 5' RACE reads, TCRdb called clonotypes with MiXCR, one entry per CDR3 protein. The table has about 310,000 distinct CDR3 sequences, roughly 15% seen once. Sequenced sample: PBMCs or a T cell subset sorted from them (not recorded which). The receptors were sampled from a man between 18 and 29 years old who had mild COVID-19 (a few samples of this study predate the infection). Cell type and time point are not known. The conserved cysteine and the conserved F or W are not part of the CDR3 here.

cdr3_aa: ASSYGTHGYT
v_call: TRBV3-1
j_call: TRBJ1-2

cdr3_aa: ASSSLVQGGNIQY
v_call: TRBV7-2
j_call: TRBJ2-4

cdr3_aa: ASRTPGGRQPQH
v_call: TRBV2
j_call: TRBJ1-5

cdr3_aa: ASSKKRGQGLGFQETQY
v_call: TRBV21-1
j_call: TRBJ2-5

cdr3_aa: ASSSPGTANYGYT
v_call: TRBV5-1
j_call: TRBJ1-2

cdr3_aa: ASSMAGGYQETQY
v_call: TRBV11-2
j_call: TRBJ2-5

cdr3_aa: ASGWTGGRGEQY
v_call: TRBV23-1
j_call: TRBJ2-7

cdr3_aa: ASSFEHQPQH
v_call: TRBV7-9
j_call: TRBJ1-5

cdr3_aa: ASSFAGAMQNIQY
v_call: TRBV12-3/TRBV12-4
j_call: TRBJ2-4

cdr3_aa: ASSLLLDNTEAF
v_call: TRBV18
j_call: TRBJ1-1

cdr3_aa: ASSAQGTGYYGYT
v_call: TRBV7-3
j_call: TRBJ1-2

cdr3_aa: ASSNVPGQGASGANVLT
v_call: TRBV7-6
j_call: TRBJ2-6

cdr3_aa: ASSLPRQRGPFYNEQF
v_call: TRBV5-6
j_call: TRBJ2-1

cdr3_aa: ASSQAPSRGLGGYT
v_call: TRBV4-3
j_call: TRBJ1-2